This T cell receptor beta chain was sequenced in a study of T cell responses to AZD1222 COVID-19 vaccine. Generated by immunoSEQ multiplex PCR, the TCRdb table keeps only in-frame clones and is missing some. The repertoire holds approximately 150,000 clones, with under 95% as singletons. Germline V gives CDR1 SGHNT, CDR2 YYREEE (reference sequence). J lost 2 bases, V lost 2 bases, and 7 bases had no gene match. This CDR3 comprises 17 residues. The receptor's source is an adult who received the MenACWY meningococcal vaccine as a control. The specimen comprised peripheral blood, sampled 28 days after the second dose of the MenACWY control vaccine. V is TRBV5-4 and J is TRBJ2-1; 10 bases map to TRBD2. The CDR3 spells CASSLPEAGGAYNEQFF. DNA of the CDR3: TGTGCCAGCAGCTTACCAGAAGCGGGAGGGGCCTACAATGAGCAGTTCTTC.